The 25 T cell receptor beta chains below come from one sample, sequenced in a study of blood T cell repertoires in COVID-19. Clones were sequenced by immunoSEQ multiplex PCR, and TCRdb holds only the in-frame ones, with some missing. The sample yields 200,000 to 250,000 clones, approximately 80% seen once. Sequenced material: peripheral blood. The receptor source for this set is a woman aged 45-60 years with acute or convalescent COVID-19.

This rearrangement joins TRBV25-1 to TRBJ1-1, with D tentatively TRBD1 (6 bases). Trimming took off 2 bases at V and 1 base at J, with 8 bases between the two ends. Germline assignment: CDR1 MGHDK and CDR2 SYGVNS. CDR3 length: 14 residues. Here the CDR3 reads CASSELGANTEAFF. For the CDR3, the DNA is TGTGCCAGCAGTGAACTGGGGGCGAACACTGAAGCTTTCTTT.

This chain uses TRBV25-1 with TRBJ2-7; a weak D match, TRBD1 (6 bases). Germline V gene sequence: CDR1 MGHDK, CDR2 SYGVNS. V was clipped by 1 base and J by 7 bases, with 11 bases between them. This CDR3 has 13 amino acids. This chain's CDR3 is CASSEFTGREQYF. The CDR3 DNA reads TGTGCCAGCAGTGAATTCACAGGGCGGGAGCAGTACTTC.

This clone was counted once. The CDR3 DNA follows: TGTGCCATCGGAGCAGCGGGGGCCAATAATGAGCAGTTCTTC. It specifies CAIGAAGANNEQFF. The rearrangement joins TRBV10-3 to TRBJ2-1; 8 nucleotides align to TRBD2. Germline-derived CDR1 and CDR2 are ENHRY and SYGVKD. Trimming took 8 bases from V and 7 from J; bases not matched to a gene: 10. CDR3 length: 14 residues.

The gene calls are TRBV5-4 and TRBJ2-2; 8 bases agree with TRBD1. The ends lost 2 bases at V and 11 bases at J; junction bases unmatched: 8. CDR3 size: 14 residues. Germline V CDR1 and CDR2: SGHNT, YYREEE (reference sequence). As DNA, the CDR3 is TGTGCCAGCAGCTTACAGGGGGTGGTGGGAGAGCTGTTTTTT. It codes for CASSLQGVVGELFF.

This chain connects TRBV18 to TRBJ1-5; D possibly corresponds to TRBD1 (5 bases). The V gene's germline CDR1 is KGHSH and CDR2 LQKENI. The CDR3 runs 14 residues. With 8 bases removed from V and 9 bases from J, the gap between germline ends came to 20 bases. The CDR3 reads CASTPGEGIGPQHF. The CDR3 DNA sequence: TGTGCCAGCACTCCGGGGGAGGGGATCGGGCCCCAGCATTTT.

The V call is TRBV6-4, the J call TRBJ1-4; TRBD1 aligns across 7 bases. This CDR3 has 15 residues. Germline V CDR1 and CDR2: MRHNA, SNTAGT. V was pared by 5 bases and J by 3 bases, with 6 bases of the junction left unmatched. This chain's CDR3 is CASSPEGAPNEKLFF. CDR3 bases: TGTGCCAGCAGTCCCGAGGGGGCCCCTAATGAAAAACTGTTTTTT.

The chain links TRBV10-1 to TRBJ2-7; 11 positions agree with TRBD2. V shed 2 bases, J shed 2 bases, and the junction held 2 bases outside the gene matches. Germline V gene data show CDR1 as WNHNN and CDR2 as SYGVQD (reference sequence). The length of the CDR3 is 15 residues. CDR3 region: CASSETSGRPYEQYF. The CDR3 DNA follows: TGCGCCAGCAGTGAGACTAGCGGGAGACCCTACGAGCAGTACTTC.

Note on this clone: Compared with germline, one end of the junction differs, possibly owing to a read error. The V call is TRBV7-7, the J call TRBJ2-7, with D maybe TRBD1 (5 bases). Germline V gene sequence: CDR1 SSHAT, CDR2 FNYEAQ (reference sequence). This CDR3 comprises 13 residues. CDR3 DNA sequence: TGTGCTAGCAGCCGTACTACAGGAGCCGAGCAGTACTTC. It encodes CASSRTTGAEQYF.

This clone showed up just once. This chain links TRBV7-9 with TRBJ2-3, with 10 bases lining up with TRBD1. The CDR3 spans 16 residues. V lost 5 bases, J lost 0 bases, and 5 bases stayed unmatched. Germline CDR1 is SEHNR and CDR2 is FQNEAQ (reference sequence). This CDR3 is CASSARQGASTDTQYF. The DNA for the CDR3 is TGTGCCAGCAGCGCGCGACAGGGGGCTAGCACAGATACGCAGTATTTT.

The chain couples TRBV3-1 (or the pseudogene TRBV3-2) to TRBJ2-1; possibly TRBD2 for D (7 bases). The CDR3 length is 13 residues. Trimming took 5 bases from V and 15 from J, leaving 20 bases between them. Germline CDR1 LGHDT, CDR2 YNNKEL (reference sequence). CDR3 residues: CASSGRGAPKVFF. DNA for the CDR3: TGTGCCAGCAGCGGACGGGGGGCCCCGAAGGTGTTCTTC.

The chain uses TRBV3-1 (or the pseudogene TRBV3-2) and TRBJ2-5; D is uncertain. CDR3 length: 13 amino acids. From germline, CDR1 is LGHDT and CDR2 YNNKEL (reference sequence). Trimming shortened V by 1 base and J by 2 bases, and 5 bases separated the two germline ends. This chain's CDR3 is CASSQGPQETQYF. For the CDR3, the DNA is TGTGCCAGCAGCCAAGGTCCGCAAGAGACCCAGTACTTC.

This chain joins TRBV6-5 and TRBJ1-4; 8 bases align to TRBD1. There are 15 residues in the CDR3. Germline CDR1 and CDR2: MNHEY and SVGAGI. The J segment lost 8 bases and the V segment lost 6 bases, leaving 11 bases of the junction unmatched. In nucleotides, the CDR3 is TGTGCCAGCAGATTTCCCACAGGGGGAAGCGAAAAACTGTTTTTT. Its protein product is CASRFPTGGSEKLFF.

This clone was detected only once. The chain has TRBV19 and TRBJ2-7, with a weak D call TRBD2 (5 bases). V was pared by 6 bases and J by 1 base, with 25 bases between. The CDR3 is 18 amino acids. The V gene's germline CDR1 is LNHDA and CDR2 SQIVND (reference sequence). Written as DNA, the CDR3 is TGTGCCAGTAGCCAAAAGAGCACGGGATCCTCATTTTCCTACGAGCAGTACTTC. It specifies CASSQKSTGSSFSYEQYF.

The chain combines TRBV7-2 with TRBJ1-5; tentative D call: TRBD1 (5 bases). The V and J ends lost 7 bases and 7 bases respectively, with 11 bases between them. Germline V CDR1 and CDR2: SGHTA, FQGNSA. The CDR3 covers 12 residues. CDR3 amino acids: CASTQGAQPQHF. CDR3 DNA sequence: TGTGCCAGCACCCAGGGTGCGCAGCCCCAGCATTTT.

The V gene is TRBV19, the J gene TRBJ1-5; 9 bases fit TRBD1. The ends lost 4 bases at V and 6 bases at J; junction bases unmatched: 4. Per the germline V gene, CDR1 is LNHDA and CDR2 is SQIVND (reference sequence). This CDR3 comprises 14 residues. The CDR3 loop is CASSTTGGGQPQHF. CDR3 nucleotides: TGTGCCAGTAGTACGACAGGGGGAGGTCAGCCCCAGCATTTT.

The chain employs TRBV9 and TRBJ2-7; possibly TRBD1 for D (5 bases). The V and J ends lost 0 bases and 6 bases respectively, with 10 bases between them. This CDR3 has 13 amino acids. Germline loops: CDR1 SGDLS, CDR2 YYNGEE. CDR3 region: CASSVASGFEQYF. CDR3 in DNA: TGTGCCAGCAGCGTAGCTTCAGGGTTCGAGCAGTACTTC. Full variable domain (rest looked up from reference TRBV9 and TRBJ2-7): DSGVTQTPKHLITATGQRVTLRCSPRSGDLSVYWYQQSLDQGLQFLIQYYNGEERAKGNILERFSAQQFPDLHSELNLSSLELGDSALYFCASSVASGFEQYFGPGTRLTVT.

The CDR3 sequence: CASNTGTANTGELFF. In DNA, the CDR3 is TGTGCCAGTAACACAGGGACGGCGAACACCGGGGAGCTGTTTTTT. This sequence joins TRBV19 and TRBJ2-2; D might be TRBD1 (6 bases). V gave up 7 bases and J gave up 0 bases, with 12 bases separating them. The length of the CDR3 is 15 residues. Per the germline V gene, CDR1 is LNHDA and CDR2 is SQIVND (reference sequence). The full variable domain, in which reference TRBV19 and TRBJ2-2 provide the parts outside the CDR3, is DGGITQSPKYLFRKEGQNVTLSCEQNLNHDAMYWYRQDPGQGLRLIYYSQIVNDFQKGDIAEGYSVSREKKESFPLTVTSAQKNPTAFYLCASNTGTANTGELFFGEGSRLTVL.

This clone has only one observation. V gene TRBV5-1 combines with J gene TRBJ1-6; D unclear. Trimming left V 4 bases short and J 0 bases short, with 11 bases between. CDR1 is SGHRS, CDR2 YFSETQ, per germline. The CDR3 contains 16 residues. The CDR3 sequence: CASSRYGSSYNSPLHF. The CDR3, as DNA: TGCGCCAGCAGCAGGTACGGGAGCTCCTATAATTCACCCCTCCACTTT. Variable domain in full (rest from reference TRBV5-1 and TRBJ1-6): KAGVTQTPRYLIKTRGQQVTLSCSPISGHRSVSWYQQTPGQGLQFLFEYFSETQRNKGNFPGRFSGRQFSNSRSEMNVSTLELGDSALYLCASSRYGSSYNSPLHFGNGTRLTVT.

The chain carries TRBV5-1 and TRBJ2-1; 8 nucleotides agree with TRBD1. V trimming: 3 bases; J trimming: 15 bases; junction bases outside the gene matches: 14. Germline loops: CDR1 SGHRS, CDR2 YFSETQ. The CDR3 sequence is 14 residues long. DNA of the CDR3: TGCGCCAGCAGCTCGAGCCCCACAGGGGGAGTACGGTTCTTC. Translated: CASSSSPTGGVRFF.

The V gene is TRBV19, the J gene TRBJ1-5; D is unresolved. This CDR3 is built from 11 residues. In germline, CDR1 is LNHDA, CDR2 SQIVND (reference sequence). The germline V and J ends were trimmed by 4 bases and 7 bases, with 5 bases remaining between them. CDR3 in DNA: TGTGCCAGTAGTAACAGCCAGCCCCAGCATTTT. Its protein product is CASSNSQPQHF. Full variable domain (missing parts from reference TRBV19 and TRBJ1-5): DGGITQSPKYLFRKEGQNVTLSCEQNLNHDAMYWYRQDPGQGLRLIYYSQIVNDFQKGDIAEGYSVSREKKESFPLTVTSAQKNPTAFYLCASSNSQPQHFGDGTRLSIL.

The rearrangement links TRBV27 to TRBJ2-1; TRBD1 agrees at 11 bases. With V trimmed by 7 bases and J by 7 bases, 6 bases remained unmatched. Germline-derived CDR1 and CDR2 are MNHEY and SMNVEV (reference sequence). This CDR3 comprises 14 residues. This CDR3 reads CASKGTGGSNEQFF. The CDR3 DNA reads TGTGCCAGCAAGGGGACAGGGGGGTCGAATGAGCAGTTCTTC.

The chain combines TRBV3-1 (or the pseudogene TRBV3-2) with TRBJ2-3, with D tentatively TRBD2 (5 bases). Germline CDR1 and CDR2: LGHDT and YNNKEL (reference sequence). The CDR3 sequence is 14 residues long. Trimming took off 1 base at V and 6 bases at J, with 11 bases between the two ends. As DNA, the CDR3 is TGTGCCAGCAGCCAAGGGACTGGATTTGATACGCAGTATTTT. This translates into CASSQGTGFDTQYF.

This clone was seen a few times. The chain has TRBV2 and TRBJ1-1; TRBD1 agrees at 9 bases. After removal of 6 bases from V and 5 bases from J, the junction contained 7 bases not matched to a gene. The CDR3 is 14 amino acids. Germline V gene lookup returns CDR1 SNHLY and CDR2 FYNNEI. In DNA form, the CDR3 reads TGTGCCAGCAGGCAACAGGGGGCACTTACTGAAGCTTTCTTT. Protein sequence: CASRQQGALTEAFF.

The chain recombines TRBV9 with TRBJ2-1; 9 nucleotides align to TRBD2. The CDR3 sequence is 18 residues long. The V and J ends lost 0 bases and 6 bases, in that order; junction bases with no gene match: 13. Looked up from germline, CDR1 is SGDLS and CDR2 is YYNGEE. The CDR3 bases are TGTGCCAGCAGCGTAGCTATCGGTAGCGGGGGACCCTTCAATGAGCAGTTCTTC. Translating gives CASSVAIGSGGPFNEQFF.

The chain combines TRBV19 with TRBJ1-5, with D unclear. The germline CDR1 and CDR2 sequences are LNHDA and SQIVND (reference sequence). V was cut by 5 bases and J by 2 bases, with 13 bases left in between. This CDR3 comprises 15 residues. CDR3 DNA: TGTGCCAGTAGTTCCTCAGATTTGGGCAATCAGCCCCAGCATTTT. This encodes CASSSSDLGNQPQHF.